The clone carrying this T cell receptor (beta chain) was picked up one time. The target antigen is unknown. This may come from a read error, since a much larger clone is one base off. The conserved phenylalanine or tryptophan normally closing the CDR3 is absent here, so this likely arose from a read error. For repertoire sequencing, the TCR beta CDR3 regions were amplified from RNA transcripts. Investigators did first-round RT-PCR with HTBI primers, then second-round multiplex PCR. TCRdb independently ran MiXCR on the multiplex PCR reads; one entry per CDR3 protein. The table has around 660,000 distinct CDR3 sequences, more than 40% seen once. The source of the sample is a study of Graves' ophthalmopathy and Graves' hyperthyroidism. Whole-study results and caveats: Cross-validated, the 13-signature model showed 87.88%/81.08% sensitivity/specificity, and 80%/75% in the test set.

The CDR3 is 14 amino acids. Germline trimming cut 2 bases from V and 5 bases from J; bases unmatched to any gene: 4. Germline V gene lookup returns CDR1 SGHNT and CDR2 YYREEE (reference sequence). J is TRBJ2-7 and V is TRBV5-4; 10 nucleotides line up with TRBD1. Sequencing was carried out using peripheral blood. The receptor was derived from an adult man with Graves' ophthalmopathy. CDR3 in amino acids: CASSFGTGADEQYC. DNA for the CDR3: TGTGCCAGCAGCTTCGGGACAGGGGCGGACGAGCAGTACTGC.